One and the same sample provided the 17 T cell receptor beta chains below, sequenced in a study of response to subunit inactivated influenza vaccine. TCRdb called the RT-PCR reads again in MiXCR, with one record for every CDR3 protein. In the table there are approximately 490,000 distinct CDR3 sequences, around 7.7% of which are singletons. The specimen comprised PBMCs from blood, sampled less than 30 months after vaccination. Receptors were obtained from a man aged 50-75 years who received an inactivated influenza vaccine.

This clonotype was observed a handful of times. This sequence joins TRBV6-1 and TRBJ2-3; TRBD2 matches 14 bases. The germline CDR1 and CDR2 sequences are MNHNS and SASEGT. Trimming removed 7 bases from V and 2 bases from J; junction bases left unmatched: 5. CDR3 size: 16 residues. The CDR3 DNA follows: TGTGCCAGCATCCGACTAGCGGGAGGGAACACAGATACGCAGTATTTT. As protein: CASIRLAGGNTDTQYF.

A word on this clonotype: A junction boundary mismatches the germline segment, possibly from a read error. The chain joins TRBV27 to TRBJ1-4; D might be TRBD1 (5 bases). Germline CDR1 MNHEY, CDR2 SMNVEV (reference sequence). CDR3 length: 16 amino acids. This CDR3 reads CASSFVPQATNEKLFF. The CDR3 DNA sequence: TGTGCCAGTAGTTTCGTCCCACAGGCAACTAATGAAAAACTGTTTTTT.

This clonotype showed up many times. The chain is built from TRBV7-9 and TRBJ2-1; TRBD1 matches 10 bases. This CDR3 spans 16 amino acids. Germline-derived CDR1 and CDR2 are SEHNR and FQNEAQ (reference sequence). With 5 bases clipped from V and 7 bases from J, the junction kept 11 bases outside the gene matches. CDR3 residues: CASSALPTGGPNEQFF. In DNA form, the CDR3 reads TGTGCCAGCAGCGCGTTACCGACAGGGGGCCCGAATGAGCAGTTCTTC.

Many counts were recorded for this clonotype. The chain joins TRBV6-2 or TRBV6-3 to TRBJ2-3; D is ambiguous. V was cut by 5 bases and J by 4 bases, with 16 bases left in between. CDR1 and CDR2 (germline): MNHEY, SVGEGT. The CDR3 runs 15 residues. This chain's CDR3 is CASSLLNIASDTQYF. The CDR3 DNA reads as TGTGCCAGCAGTCTGCTCAACATCGCTTCAGATACGCAGTATTTT.

The table lists this clonotype with many counts. The rearrangement links TRBV7-2 to TRBJ2-1, with D unclear. Trimming removed 2 bases from V and 0 bases from J, with 8 bases in between. Germline CDR1 reads SGHTA; CDR2 reads FQGNSA. This CDR3 contains 15 residues. CDR3 bases: TGTGCCAGCAGCTTACGCAGTAGCTCCTACAATGAGCAGTTCTTC. Protein sequence: CASSLRSSSYNEQFF.

Ten or more counts support this clonotype. J is TRBJ2-3 and V is TRBV6-2 or TRBV6-3; 9 nucleotides match TRBD1. Germline V CDR1 and CDR2: MNHEY, SVGEGT. Germline trimming cut 6 bases from V and 10 bases from J; bases unmatched to any gene: 14. The CDR3 has 15 residues. The CDR3 nucleotides are TGTGCCAGCAGCACCGAGGGGACAGGGCTGGTCCCGCAGTATTTT. As protein: CASSTEGTGLVPQYF.

This clonotype was observed a few times. The genes are TRBV6-1 and TRBJ2-3; 9 bases agree with TRBD1. V dropped 6 bases and J dropped 1; count of bases not matched to a gene: 8. From germline, CDR1 is MNHNS and CDR2 SASEGT. The CDR3 consists of 16 residues. The CDR3 DNA sequence: TGTGCCAGCAGGAACAGGGGGCTGGGGGGCACAGATACGCAGTATTTT. Translation: CASRNRGLGGTDTQYF.

This clonotype was picked up many times. V and J are TRBV6-4 and TRBJ2-3, with a weak D call TRBD1 (6 bases). CDR1 is MRHNA, CDR2 SNTAGT, per germline. The V end lost 0 bases, the J end lost 6 bases, and 7 bases lay between the germline ends. The CDR3 loop spans 13 amino acids. CDR3: CASSDSGADTQYF. The CDR3 coding sequence is TGTGCCAGCAGTGACTCGGGGGCGGATACGCAGTATTTT.

This clonotype came up a few times. The gene calls are TRBV4-3 and TRBJ1-2, with D possibly matching TRBD1 (5 bases). Trimming cost V 0 bases and J 4 bases, with 15 bases left between them. Per the germline V gene, CDR1 is LGHNA and CDR2 is YSLEER. The CDR3 extends over 16 amino acids. This CDR3 reads CASSQESQGHGYGYTF. The CDR3, as DNA: TGCGCCAGCAGCCAAGAGTCCCAGGGCCATGGCTATGGCTACACCTTC.

This clonotype occurred a few times. J is TRBJ1-1 and V is TRBV29-1; no clear D gene. Deletions cut 6 bases from V and 2 bases from J, with 10 bases between. Germline CDR1 reads SQVTM; CDR2 reads ANQGSEA. The CDR3 is 12 residues long. The CDR3 DNA is TGCAGCGTCTCACCCACTAACACTGAAGCTTTCTTT. This gives the protein CSVSPTNTEAFF.

The chain joins TRBV30 to TRBJ1-2; D perhaps matches TRBD1 (6 bases). Trimming cost V 0 bases and J 6 bases, with 14 bases left between them. Germline CDR1 reads GTSNPN; CDR2 reads SVGIG (reference sequence). The CDR3 is 14 amino acids. The CDR3 DNA is TGTGCCTGGAGTGTTCCGGGGGCCTGGGATGGCTACACCTTC. It codes for CAWSVPGAWDGYTF.

Only a few counts were recorded for this clonotype. The V gene is TRBV6-1, the J gene TRBJ1-5; D remains unclear. CDR1 MNHNS and CDR2 SASEGT come from the germline V gene. The ends were cut back, 2 bases at V and 0 bases at J, with 8 bases in the middle. This CDR3 has 15 residues. The CDR3 DNA sequence: TGTGCCAGCAGTGAACTGGCGTATAGCAATCAGCCCCAGCATTTT. Translated: CASSELAYSNQPQHF.

This clonotype was seen ten or more times. The gene calls are TRBV7-2 and TRBJ2-1; no firm D call. V dropped 1 base and J dropped 4 bases, with 14 bases sitting between them. CDR1 is SGHTA, CDR2 FQGNSA, per germline. There are 16 residues in the CDR3. CDR3 in amino acids: CASSLGRNPLYNEQFF. The CDR3 DNA reads TGTGCCAGCAGCTTAGGTCGGAACCCCTTATACAATGAGCAGTTCTTC. The variable domain in full, completed from reference TRBV7-2 and TRBJ2-1, reads GAGVSQSPSNKVTEKGKDVELRCDPISGHTALYWYRQSLGQGLEFLIYFQGNSAPDKSGLPSDRFSAERTGGSVSTLTIQRTQQEDSAVYLCASSLGRNPLYNEQFFGPGTRLTVL.

The chain's CDR3 is CASSPASQGRTEAFF. The CDR3 nucleotides are TGTGCCAGCTCACCAGCATCACAGGGTAGGACTGAAGCTTTCTTT. The J gene is TRBJ1-1, the V gene TRBV18, with D perhaps TRBD1 (6 bases). Germline loops: CDR1 KGHSH, CDR2 LQKENI. With 2 bases removed from V and 5 bases from J, the gap between germline ends came to 15 bases. The CDR3 is 15 residues long.

This clonotype was detected many times. The rearrangement joins TRBV12-3 or TRBV12-4 to TRBJ1-1, with 8 bases fitting TRBD1. Unmatched junction bases numbered 5, after V lost 8 bases and J lost 0 bases. The CDR3 loop spans 14 amino acids. CDR3 in amino acids: CASARTGMNTEAFF. CDR3 bases: TGTGCCAGCGCCCGGACAGGGATGAACACTGAAGCTTTCTTT.

Ten or more counts support this clonotype. V gene TRBV2 combines with J gene TRBJ2-3, with D maybe TRBD2 (6 bases). The germline CDR1 and CDR2 sequences are SNHLY and FYNNEI. V lost 2 bases and J lost 4, with 13 bases in between. This CDR3 region has 15 residues. This chain's CDR3 is CASSEQAGRADTQYF. The CDR3 DNA reads TGTGCCAGCAGTGAACAGGCGGGAAGGGCAGATACGCAGTATTTT.

This clonotype was counted a few times. CDR3 in amino acids: CASSYQGAGTDTQYF. The CDR3 nucleotides are TGTGCCAGCAGCTATCAGGGGGCTGGAACAGATACGCAGTATTTT. The gene calls are TRBV7-2 and TRBJ2-3; 8 bases line up with TRBD1. The V gene end was trimmed by 4 bases and the J gene end by 3 bases; junction bases not matched to a gene: 6. Germline V CDR1 and CDR2: SGHTA, FQGNSA. The CDR3 totals 15 residues.